The next 24 T cell receptor beta chains were all read from a single sample in a study of STAT5B mutations in CD4+ large granular lymphocyte leukemia. Measured with immunoSEQ multiplex PCR; TCRdb has only the in-frame clones, and not every one. In the table there are some 34,000 clones, more than 65% of which are singletons. The sample consisted of CD4+ T cells from blood buffy coats. All receptors come from a human donor in good health.

The chain uses TRBV27 and TRBJ1-2; 7 bases match TRBD1. The CDR3 consists of 13 residues. The germline CDR1 and CDR2 sequences are MNHEY and SMNVEV (reference sequence). V gave up 5 bases and J gave up 6 bases; unmatched junction bases: 6. CDR3 nucleotide sequence: TGTGCCAGCAGTCCCGACAGGGTAAATGGCTACACCTTC. It translates to CASSPDRVNGYTF.

The rearrangement joins TRBV15 to TRBJ2-7; 8 nucleotides match TRBD2. V shed 0 bases, J shed 2 bases, and the junction held 3 bases outside the gene matches. The CDR3 consists of 15 residues. Germline CDR1 and CDR2: LNHNV and YYDKDF (reference sequence). The CDR3 protein is CATSRDTSGTYEQYF. The CDR3 coding sequence is TGTGCCACCAGCAGAGATACTAGCGGAACCTACGAGCAGTACTTC. Complete variable domain (other parts from reference TRBV15 and TRBJ2-7): DAMVIQNPRYQVTQFGKPVTLSCSQTLNHNVMYWYQQKSSQAPKLLFHYYDKDFNNEADTPDNFQSRRPNTSFCFLDIRSPGLGDTAMYLCATSRDTSGTYEQYFGPGTRLTVT.

This rearrangement joins TRBV27 to TRBJ2-1, with 8 bases matching TRBD2. The germline gives CDR1 MNHEY, CDR2 SMNVEV (reference sequence). J gave up 1 base and V 7 bases, and 9 bases lay outside the gene matches. The CDR3 sequence is 16 residues long. The CDR3 DNA sequence: TGTGCCAGCAACGATCCTGGCGGGAGGTCCTACAATGAGCAGTTCTTC. This codes for CASNDPGGRSYNEQFF.

V and J are TRBV18 and TRBJ1-4; D is possibly TRBD1 (5 bases). CDR3 size: 15 residues. Looked up from germline, CDR1 is KGHSH and CDR2 is LQKENI. Deletions cut 6 bases from V and 4 bases from J, with 15 bases between. The CDR3 spells CASSPSGTINEKLFF. As DNA, the CDR3 is TGTGCCAGCTCGCCTTCCGGGACCATTAATGAAAAACTGTTTTTT. The variable domain in full, with the rest retrieved from reference TRBV18 and TRBJ1-4, is NAGVMQNPRHLVRRRGQEARLRCSPMKGHSHVYWYRQLPEEGLKFMVYLQKENIIDESGMPKERFSAEFPKEGPSILRIQQVVRGDSAAYFCASSPSGTINEKLFFGSGTQLSVL.

The V gene is TRBV7-8, the J gene TRBJ1-4; tentative D call: TRBD1 (5 bases). V was shortened by 3 bases and J by 9 bases, with 8 bases between the two germline ends. Per germline, CDR1 SGHVS and CDR2 FQNEAQ. This CDR3 contains 12 residues. CDR3 protein: CASSFEGQKLFF. As DNA, the CDR3 is TGTGCCAGCAGCTTCGAGGGGCAAAAACTGTTTTTT.

The chain uses TRBV6-1 and TRBJ2-5, with D tentatively TRBD1 (5 bases). Germline lookup yields CDR1 MNHNS and CDR2 SASEGT. The CDR3 has 11 amino acids. The germline V and J ends were trimmed by 4 bases and 9 bases, with 9 bases remaining between them. CDR3 region: CASSAQAPQYF. In nucleotides, the CDR3 is TGTGCCAGCAGTGCACAGGCCCCCCAGTACTTC.

V and J are TRBV7-9 and TRBJ1-1, with TRBD1 as a possible D gene (6 bases). CDR3 length equals 15 residues. Germline V CDR1 and CDR2: SEHNR, FQNEAQ (reference sequence). With 1 base removed from V and 5 bases from J, the gap between germline ends came to 14 bases. CDR3 bases: TGTGCCAGCAGCTTAGGCCACAGGGCGGGAACTGAAGCTTTCTTT. Translation: CASSLGHRAGTEAFF.

The chain recombines TRBV9 with TRBJ1-2, with TRBD1 matching over 8 bases. Germline loops: CDR1 SGDLS, CDR2 YYNGEE. Trimming cost V 2 bases and J 2 bases; bases outside gene matches: 8. This CDR3 has 16 residues. The CDR3 here is CASSVGQGTANYGYTF. The DNA for the CDR3 is TGTGCCAGCAGCGTCGGACAGGGAACAGCAAACTATGGCTACACCTTC.

V is TRBV4-1 and J is TRBJ2-5; 13 nucleotides match TRBD2. Per the germline V gene, CDR1 is MGHRA and CDR2 is YSYEKL. The junction had 8 bases not matched to a gene; V was cut back by 1 base and J by 3 bases. This CDR3 comprises 18 residues. This chain's CDR3 is CASSQGPLAGGSKETQYF. The CDR3 nucleotides read TGCGCCAGCAGCCAAGGTCCACTAGCGGGGGGGTCGAAAGAGACCCAGTACTTC.

This chain connects TRBV6-6 to TRBJ2-2; D remains ambiguous. The germline V gene has CDR1 MNHNY and CDR2 SVGAGI (reference sequence). Trimming pared 5 bases from V and 6 bases from J, leaving 16 bases between. This CDR3 spans 15 amino acids. The CDR3 region has the DNA TGTGCCAGCAGTCCGCAACCAAAGGTCCCCGGGGAGCTGTTTTTT. It specifies CASSPQPKVPGELFF.

The chain carries TRBV12-5 and TRBJ2-2; 7 nucleotides agree with TRBD1. The CDR3 covers 17 residues. Per germline, CDR1 LGHNT and CDR2 FRNRAP. Germline trimming cut 4 bases from V and 6 bases from J; bases unmatched to any gene: 14. CDR3: CASGSTMGDRVPGELFF. In DNA form, the CDR3 reads TGTGCTAGTGGTTCAACGATGGGCGACAGGGTTCCCGGGGAGCTGTTTTTT.

This sequence joins TRBV29-1 and TRBJ2-7; perhaps D is TRBD1 or TRBD2 (5 bases each). V dropped 4 bases and J dropped 2 bases, with 12 bases sitting between them. Germline-derived CDR1 and CDR2 are SQVTM and ANQGSEA. The length of the CDR3 is 13 residues. The CDR3: CSVGQGEAYEQYF. The DNA for the CDR3 is TGCAGCGTTGGTCAGGGAGAAGCCTACGAGCAGTACTTC.

CDR3 nucleotides: TGTGCCAGCAGCCTATCGTCAGGGGAAGAGACCCAGTACTTC. Translation gives CASSLSSGEETQYF. V gene TRBV7-2 combines with J gene TRBJ2-5; D possibly corresponds to TRBD1 (6 bases). The CDR3 is made up of 14 amino acids. Germline V gene sequence: CDR1 SGHTA, CDR2 FQGNSA. The V end was cut by 5 bases, the J end by 3 bases, with 13 bases between.

The V call is TRBV10-3, the J call TRBJ1-3; no firm D call. With 7 bases removed from V and 1 base from J, the gap between germline ends came to 14 bases. There are 15 residues in the CDR3. CDR1 and CDR2 from the germline V gene are ENHRY and SYGVKD. The CDR3 here is CAINPGPGSGNTIYF. The CDR3 DNA reads TGTGCCATCAACCCAGGTCCCGGGTCTGGAAACACCATATATTTT.

The V gene is TRBV10-3, the J gene TRBJ2-7; 7 bases are shared with TRBD2. The V gene's germline CDR1 is ENHRY and CDR2 SYGVKD. V dropped 3 bases and J dropped 2; count of bases not matched to a gene: 4. CDR3 size: 14 residues. This CDR3 reads CAISDSGLPYEQYF. The CDR3 DNA is TGTGCCATCAGTGATAGCGGGCTCCCCTACGAGCAGTACTTC.

The J gene is TRBJ1-1, the V gene TRBV7-8; tentatively, D is TRBD1 (5 bases). Germline CDR1 reads SGHVS; CDR2 reads FQNEAQ. V was trimmed by 5 bases and J by 4 bases, leaving 17 bases between them. The CDR3 runs 15 residues. The CDR3 DNA reads as TGTGCCAGCAGCCCCATATATCAGGGCGGCACTGAAGCTTTCTTT. Translation gives CASSPIYQGGTEAFF.

This clone has only one observation. The chain is built from TRBV19 and TRBJ2-2; a possible D gene is TRBD1 (6 bases). Germline CDR1 LNHDA, CDR2 SQIVND (reference sequence). This CDR3 is built from 13 residues. Trimming stripped 6 bases from V and 5 bases from J, with 10 bases between. Written as DNA, the CDR3 is TGTGCCAGTAGACGCAGGGGAACCGGGGAGCTGTTTTTT. Translating gives CASRRRGTGELFF.

V gene TRBV13 combines with J gene TRBJ2-7; 11 bases are a match to TRBD2. V lost 5 bases to trimming and J lost 3 bases; unmatched junction nucleotides: 9. CDR1 and CDR2 from the germline V gene are PRHDT and FYEKMQ (reference sequence). The CDR3 is 16 residues long. CDR3 sequence: CASSLFLAGGHYEQYF. DNA for the CDR3: TGTGCCAGCAGCCTCTTCCTAGCGGGAGGCCACTACGAGCAGTACTTC. Full variable domain (missing parts from reference TRBV13 and TRBJ2-7): AAGVIQSPRHLIKEKRETATLKCYPIPRHDTVYWYQQGPGQDPQFLISFYEKMQSDKGSIPDRFSAQQFSDYHSELNMSSLELGDSALYFCASSLFLAGGHYEQYFGPGTRLTVT.

This chain links TRBV7-2 with TRBJ2-2; a weak D match, TRBD2 (6 bases). The CDR3 is made up of 14 amino acids. V was pared by 5 bases and J by 5 bases, with 12 bases between. Germline loops: CDR1 SGHTA, CDR2 FQGNSA. DNA for the CDR3: TGTGCCAGCAGCGCCCGGCGGGGTACCGGGGAGCTGTTTTTT. As protein: CASSARRGTGELFF. The full variable domain, its missing parts supplied by reference TRBV7-2 and TRBJ2-2, is GAGVSQSPSNKVTEKGKDVELRCDPISGHTALYWYRQSLGQGLEFLIYFQGNSAPDKSGLPSDRFSAERTGGSVSTLTIQRTQQEDSAVYLCASSARRGTGELFFGEGSRLTVL.

This chain's CDR3 is CASSWGDHYEQYF. The CDR3 coding sequence is TGTGCCAGCAGCTGGGGGGACCACTACGAGCAGTACTTC. V is TRBV11-3 and J is TRBJ2-7, with D possibly matching TRBD2 (6 bases). CDR3 length: 13 residues. With 4 bases removed from V and 3 bases from J, the gap between germline ends came to 10 bases. Germline V gene lookup returns CDR1 SGHNT and CDR2 YENEEA.

The count of this clone is one. The rearrangement joins TRBV5-6 to TRBJ1-5; D not resolved. Germline CDR1 is SGHDT and CDR2 is YYEEEE. V was shortened by 0 bases and J by 5 bases, with 9 bases between the two germline ends. This CDR3 has 14 residues. Here the CDR3 reads CASSLAAAYQPQHF. DNA for the CDR3: TGTGCCAGCAGCTTGGCCGCGGCTTATCAGCCCCAGCATTTT.

V gene TRBV27 combines with J gene TRBJ1-6; D call uncertain. V was pared by 6 bases and J by 4 bases, with 10 bases between. The germline V gene encodes CDR1 MNHEY and CDR2 SMNVEV (reference sequence). This CDR3 contains 14 residues. CDR3 bases: TGTGCCAGCAGCCCAACCCGGTATAATTCACCCCTCCACTTT. The encoded protein is CASSPTRYNSPLHF.

This clone was seen only once. In the same sample, other DNA sequences code for this CDR3. The chain employs TRBV5-1 and TRBJ2-1; 8 bases map to TRBD2. Germline V gene data show CDR1 as SGHRS and CDR2 as YFSETQ. Germline trimming cut 4 bases from V and 0 bases from J; bases unmatched to any gene: 0. CDR3 size: 14 residues. CDR3 in DNA: TGCGCCAGCAGCCTAGCGGGCTCCTACAATGAGCAGTTCTTC. Amino acids: CASSLAGSYNEQFF.

The chain has TRBV7-2 and TRBJ2-3; 8 nucleotides agree with TRBD2. Germline V gene sequence: CDR1 SGHTA, CDR2 FQGNSA. CDR3 length equals 16 residues. Trimming took 1 base from V and 3 from J; bases not matched to a gene: 6. CDR3 in DNA: TGTGCCAGCAGCTTAGGTAGCGGGGCGTTTACAGATACGCAGTATTTT. Its protein is CASSLGSGAFTDTQYF. The variable domain in full, with the rest retrieved from reference TRBV7-2 and TRBJ2-3, is GAGVSQSPSNKVTEKGKDVELRCDPISGHTALYWYRQSLGQGLEFLIYFQGNSAPDKSGLPSDRFSAERTGGSVSTLTIQRTQQEDSAVYLCASSLGSGAFTDTQYFGPGTRLTVL.